This T cell receptor (beta chain) originates from a study of radiotherapy plus CTLA-4 blockade in lung cancer. The table came from immunoSEQ multiplex PCR; TCRdb's copy has only in-frame clones and leaves some out. The table has tens of thousands of clones, about 78% seen once; the top ten hold about 14%. The CDR3 has 13 amino acids. CDR1 and CDR2 (germline): LGHNA, YSLEER. Trimming cost V 0 bases and J 9 bases, with 10 bases left between them. This receptor was taken from a human donor with non-small cell lung cancer that progressed on radiotherapy plus ipilimumab. This specimen consisted of peripheral blood, obtained from a patient treated with radiotherapy plus ipilimumab. The chain joins TRBV4-3 to TRBJ2-3; no firm D call. The CDR3 sequence: CASSQDRSRTQYF. The CDR3 DNA reads as TGCGCCAGCAGCCAAGATAGGTCAAGGACGCAGTATTTT.